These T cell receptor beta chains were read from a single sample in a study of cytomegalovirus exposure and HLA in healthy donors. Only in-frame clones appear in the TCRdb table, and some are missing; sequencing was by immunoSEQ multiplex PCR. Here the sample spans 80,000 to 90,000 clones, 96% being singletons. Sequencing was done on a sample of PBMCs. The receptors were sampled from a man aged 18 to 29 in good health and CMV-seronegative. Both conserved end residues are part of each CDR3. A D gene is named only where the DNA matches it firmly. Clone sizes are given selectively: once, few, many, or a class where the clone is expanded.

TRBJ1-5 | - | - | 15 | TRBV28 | CASSSRTSSNQPQHF | TGTGCCAGCAGTTCCCGGACAAGCAGCAATCAGCCCCAGCATTTT
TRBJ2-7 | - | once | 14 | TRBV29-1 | CSVVTGTGSYEQYF | TGCAGCGTAGTTACCGGGACTGGTAGTTACGAGCAGTACTTC
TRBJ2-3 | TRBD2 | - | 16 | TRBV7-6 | CASSLRLAGRVDTQYF | TGTGCCAGCAGCCTACGACTAGCGGGAAGAGTAGATACGCAGTATTTT
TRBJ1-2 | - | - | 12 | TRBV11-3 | CASSHFIHGYTF | TGTGCCAGCAGCCATTTCATCCATGGCTACACCTTC
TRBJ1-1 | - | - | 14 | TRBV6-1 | CASSEIQGHTEAFF | TGTGCCAGCAGTGAAATCCAGGGTCACACTGAAGCTTTCTTT
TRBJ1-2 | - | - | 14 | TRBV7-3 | CASSLRRANYGYTF | TGTGCCAGCAGCTTACGGCGGGCTAACTATGGCTACACCTTC
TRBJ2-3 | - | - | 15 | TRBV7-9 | CASSLVGEVTDTQYF | TGTGCCAGCAGCTTAGTAGGGGAAGTCACAGATACGCAGTATTTT
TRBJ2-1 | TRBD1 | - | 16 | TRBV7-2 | CASSLDQGVSYNEQFF | TGTGCCAGCAGCTTAGACCAGGGGGTATCCTACAATGAGCAGTTCTTC
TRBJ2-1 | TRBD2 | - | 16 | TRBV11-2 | CASSYSGMSSYNEQFF | TGTGCCAGCAGCTATAGCGGGATGAGCTCCTACAATGAGCAGTTCTTC
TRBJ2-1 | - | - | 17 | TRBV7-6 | CASSSTPPAGERYEQFF | TGTGCCAGCAGCTCAACCCCCCCGGCAGGGGAAAGGTATGAGCAGTTCTTC
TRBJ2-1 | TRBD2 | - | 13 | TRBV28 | CATLRGTMGEQFF | TGTGCCACCCTAAGAGGGACTATGGGTGAGCAGTTCTTC
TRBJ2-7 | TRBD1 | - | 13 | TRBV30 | CAWSAGTGVEQYF | TGTGCCTGGAGTGCCGGGACAGGGGTTGAGCAGTACTTC
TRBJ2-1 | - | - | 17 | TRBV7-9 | CASSFDGALPLEDEQFF | TGTGCCAGCAGCTTTGATGGAGCGCTGCCCCTTGAGGATGAGCAGTTCTTC
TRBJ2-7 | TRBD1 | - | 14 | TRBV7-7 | CASSQGTDIYEQYF | TGTGCTAGCAGCCAAGGGACAGACATCTACGAGCAGTACTTC
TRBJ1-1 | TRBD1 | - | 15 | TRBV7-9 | CASSLEDRDNTEAFF | TGTGCCAGCAGCTTAGAGGACAGGGATAACACTGAAGCTTTCTTT
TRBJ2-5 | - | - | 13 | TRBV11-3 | CASSPVYRETQYF | TGTGCCAGCAGCCCCGTGTATCGGGAGACCCAGTACTTC
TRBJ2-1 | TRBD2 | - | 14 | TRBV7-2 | CASSLAGGPFEQFF | TGTGCCAGCAGCTTAGCGGGAGGGCCTTTTGAGCAGTTCTTC
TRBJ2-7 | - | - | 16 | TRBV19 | CASSMVGWGRGYEQYF | TGTGCCAGTAGTATGGTTGGTTGGGGCAGGGGCTACGAGCAGTACTTC
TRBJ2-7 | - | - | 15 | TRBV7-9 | CASSWGSGDLYEQYF | TGTGCCAGCAGCTGGGGTAGCGGAGACCTTTACGAGCAGTACTTC
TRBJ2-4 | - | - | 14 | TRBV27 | CASSFGEAKNIQYF | TGTGCCAGCAGTTTTGGAGAAGCCAAAAACATTCAGTACTTC
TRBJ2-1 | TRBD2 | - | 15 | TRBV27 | CASSLSSGGYNEQFF | TGTGCCAGCAGTTTATCTAGCGGGGGATACAATGAGCAGTTCTTC
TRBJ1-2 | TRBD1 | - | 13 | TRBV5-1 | CASRTGGADGYTF | TGCGCCAGCAGGACAGGGGGCGCGGATGGCTACACCTTC
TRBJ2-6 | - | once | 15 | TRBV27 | CASSPRSAGANVLTF | TGTGCCAGCAGTCCCCGATCGGCTGGGGCCAACGTCCTGACTTTC
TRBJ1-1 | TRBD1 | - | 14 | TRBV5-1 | CASSDQGAFTEAFF | TGCGCCAGCAGCGATCAGGGGGCTTTCACTGAAGCTTTCTTT
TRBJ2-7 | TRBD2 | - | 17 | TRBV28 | CASSSPLTSGRTYEQYF | TGTGCCAGCAGTTCGCCCCTGACTAGCGGGAGAACCTACGAGCAGTACTTC
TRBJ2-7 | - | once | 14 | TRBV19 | CASSIGSESYEQYF | TGTGCCAGTAGTATCGGGTCTGAGTCCTACGAGCAGTACTTC
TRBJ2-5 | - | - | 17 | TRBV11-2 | CASSLESGNSLSETQYF | TGTGCCAGCAGCTTAGAATCCGGGAACAGCCTCTCGGAGACCCAGTACTTC
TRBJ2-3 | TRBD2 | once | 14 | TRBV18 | CASSPGGSADTQYF | TGTGCCAGCTCACCAGGCGGGAGCGCAGATACGCAGTATTTT
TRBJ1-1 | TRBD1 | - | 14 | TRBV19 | CASSPRQGNTEAFF | TGTGCCAGTAGTCCCCGACAGGGGAACACTGAAGCTTTCTTT
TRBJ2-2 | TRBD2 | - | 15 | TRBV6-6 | CASSVSGRGTGELFF | TGTGCCAGCAGTGTTAGCGGGAGAGGGACCGGGGAGCTGTTTTTT
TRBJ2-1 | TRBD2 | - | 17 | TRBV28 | CASSPHVLAGPYNEQFF | TGTGCCAGCAGTCCTCACGTACTAGCGGGACCCTACAATGAGCAGTTCTTC
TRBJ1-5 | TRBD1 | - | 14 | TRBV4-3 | CASSRDRGGQPQHF | TGCGCCAGCAGCCGGGACAGGGGAGGCCAGCCCCAGCATTTT
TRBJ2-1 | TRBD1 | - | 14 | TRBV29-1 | CSITGTGAANEQFF | TGCAGCATTACCGGGACAGGGGCGGCCAATGAGCAGTTCTTC
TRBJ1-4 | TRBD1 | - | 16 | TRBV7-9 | CASSPGAGTVNEKLFF | TGTGCCAGCAGTCCCGGGGCGGGGACAGTCAATGAAAAACTGTTTTTT
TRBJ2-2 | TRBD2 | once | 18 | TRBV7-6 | CASSLASGSPPNTGELFF | TGTGCCAGCAGCTTAGCTAGCGGGAGCCCTCCGAACACCGGGGAGCTGTTTTTT
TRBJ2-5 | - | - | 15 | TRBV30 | CAWKGYRVRQETQYF | TGTGCCTGGAAGGGGTACAGGGTTCGCCAAGAGACCCAGTACTTC
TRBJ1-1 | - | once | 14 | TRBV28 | CASSPYVRGTEAFF | TGTGCCAGCAGTCCCTACGTCAGGGGCACTGAAGCTTTCTTT
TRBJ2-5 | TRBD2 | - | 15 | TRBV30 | CAWAPAGLQKETQYF | TGTGCCTGGGCGCCGGCGGGACTACAGAAAGAGACCCAGTACTTC
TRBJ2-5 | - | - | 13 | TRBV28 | CASSFTAQETQYF | TGTGCCAGCAGTTTTACCGCGCAAGAGACCCAGTACTTC
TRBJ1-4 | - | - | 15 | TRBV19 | CASSTLQGKGEKLFF | TGTGCCAGTAGTACGCTACAGGGAAAGGGTGAAAAACTGTTTTTT
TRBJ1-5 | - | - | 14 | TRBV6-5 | CASSISLSNQPQHF | TGTGCCAGCAGCATTTCACTTAGCAATCAGCCCCAGCATTTT
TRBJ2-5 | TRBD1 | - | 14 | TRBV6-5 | CASSQTGIGETQYF | TGTGCCAGCAGTCAGACAGGGATAGGAGAGACCCAGTACTTC
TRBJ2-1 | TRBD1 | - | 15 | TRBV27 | CASSPGQGESDEQFF | TGTGCCAGCAGTCCTGGACAGGGGGAGTCGGATGAGCAGTTCTTC
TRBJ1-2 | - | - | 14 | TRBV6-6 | CASSPGVEGRGYTF | TGTGCCAGCAGTCCCGGGGTCGAGGGAAGAGGCTACACCTTC
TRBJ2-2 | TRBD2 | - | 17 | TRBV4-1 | CASSPGLAEGNTGELFF | TGCGCCAGCAGCCCGGGACTAGCGGAAGGGAACACCGGGGAGCTGTTTTTT
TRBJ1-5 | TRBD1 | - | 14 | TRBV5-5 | CASSSGQGNQPQHF | TGTGCCAGCAGCTCAGGACAGGGCAACCAGCCCCAGCATTTT
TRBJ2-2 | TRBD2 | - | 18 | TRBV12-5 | CASGLGEKAGGPPGELFF | TGTGCTAGTGGTTTGGGAGAAAAAGCGGGAGGGCCTCCCGGGGAGCTGTTTTTT
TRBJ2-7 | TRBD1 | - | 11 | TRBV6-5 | CASRTGNEQYF | TGTGCCAGCAGGACAGGGAACGAGCAGTACTTC
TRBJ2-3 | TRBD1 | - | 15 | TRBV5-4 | CASSSAGTGTDTQYF | TGTGCCAGCAGCTCCGCCGGGACAGGGACAGATACGCAGTATTTT
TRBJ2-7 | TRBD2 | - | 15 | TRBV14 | CASSYLAGGPNEQYF | TGTGCCAGCAGTTATCTAGCGGGAGGGCCCAATGAGCAGTACTTC
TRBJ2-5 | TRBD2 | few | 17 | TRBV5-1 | CASSQGTSGRVEETQYF | TGCGCCAGCAGCCAAGGGACTAGCGGGAGGGTGGAGGAGACCCAGTACTTC